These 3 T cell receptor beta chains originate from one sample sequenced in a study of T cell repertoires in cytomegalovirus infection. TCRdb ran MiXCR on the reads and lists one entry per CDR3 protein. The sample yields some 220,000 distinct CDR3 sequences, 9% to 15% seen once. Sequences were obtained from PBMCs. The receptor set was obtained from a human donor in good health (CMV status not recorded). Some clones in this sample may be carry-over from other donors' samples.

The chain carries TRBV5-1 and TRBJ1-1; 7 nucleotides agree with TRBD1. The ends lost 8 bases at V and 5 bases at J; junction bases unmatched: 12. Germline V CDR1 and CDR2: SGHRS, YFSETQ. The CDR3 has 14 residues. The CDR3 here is CASTEQGKRTEAFF. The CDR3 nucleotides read TGCGCCAGTACGGAACAGGGGAAACGGACTGAAGCTTTCTTT.

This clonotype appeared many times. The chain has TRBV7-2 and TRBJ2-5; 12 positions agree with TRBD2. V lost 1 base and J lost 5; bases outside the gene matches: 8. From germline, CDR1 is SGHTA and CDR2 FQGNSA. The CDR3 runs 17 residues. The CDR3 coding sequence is TGTGCCAGCAGCTTAGAGGCTAGCGGGAGGGCCGTGGAGACCCAGTACTTC. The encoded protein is CASSLEASGRAVETQYF. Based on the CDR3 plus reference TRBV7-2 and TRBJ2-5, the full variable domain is GAGVSQSPSNKVTEKGKDVELRCDPISGHTALYWYRQSLGQGLEFLIYFQGNSAPDKSGLPSDRFSAERTGGSVSTLTIQRTQQEDSAVYLCASSLEASGRAVETQYFGPGTRLLVL.

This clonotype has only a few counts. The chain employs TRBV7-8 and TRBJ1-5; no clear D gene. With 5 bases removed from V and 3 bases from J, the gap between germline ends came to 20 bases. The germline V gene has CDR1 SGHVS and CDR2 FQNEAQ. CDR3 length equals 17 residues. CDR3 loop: CASSPPLRTGVNQPQHF. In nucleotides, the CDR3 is TGTGCCAGCAGCCCACCCCTACGAACTGGGGTCAATCAGCCCCAGCATTTT.